The source of this T cell receptor (beta chain) is a study of shared clonotypes between healthy human individuals. Profiling relied on immunoSEQ multiplex PCR, and the TCRdb table lists in-frame clones only, not all of them. Of 450,000 to 500,000 clones listed, 65% to 85% are singletons. Trimming removed 4 bases at V and 0 bases at J, with 13 bases between. This CDR3 region has 15 residues. Looked up from germline, CDR1 is MNHEY and CDR2 is SVGAGI. V is TRBV6-5 and J is TRBJ2-7; a possible D gene is TRBD1 (6 bases). The sequenced sample was PBMCs. The TCR was taken from a woman between 40 and 50 years old in good health. Some clones in this sample may be carry-over from other donors' samples. CDR3 DNA: TGTGCCAGCAGTTCTCAGGGGACCTTCTCCTACGAGCAGTACTTC. Amino acid sequence: CASSSQGTFSYEQYF.